This TCR beta chain was obtained from a study of blood T cells in healthy people across ages. Study background: Per two T cells, about one barcoded beta molecule was captured through template switching.

Combining a sample-barcoded 5' primer with a J-beta primer mix, a second PCR ran for 7 to 11 cycles. All cDNA molecules were each tagged by a template-switch adaptor with 12 random nucleotides. TCRdb analysed the 5' RACE reads with MiXCR anew, one entry per CDR3 protein. The sample gives some 1.4 million distinct CDR3 sequences, roughly 45% of which show up once; roughly 7.9% is in the top ten. The germline V gene has CDR1 SEHNR and CDR2 FQNEAQ (reference sequence). The length of the CDR3 is 12 residues. Trimming removed 7 bases from V and 8 bases from J, with 14 bases in between. Extraction of total RNA produced a minimum of 5.5 micrograms from each sample. This clonotype was seen more than once but under ten times.

The source of this sequence is a woman between 18 and 30 years old in good health. Material for sequencing was blood. This chain joins TRBV7-9 and TRBJ1-1; maybe TRBD1 (5 bases). In nucleotides, the CDR3 is TGTGCCAGCATACCCCCCGACAGCGAAGCTTTCTTT. Its translation is CASIPPDSEAFF.